This T cell receptor (beta chain) was recovered during a study of blood T cell repertoires in COVID-19. The CDR3 is made up of 13 amino acids. Germline lookup yields CDR1 SGHAT and CDR2 FQNNGV. V lost 2 bases, J lost 8 bases, and 10 bases lay in between. Study members were between about 18 and 95 years old and lived in some 22 US regions. Recovery meant two consecutive negative NP/OP PCR tests, professional clearance, or resolved symptoms. In the study's own analysis: For nucleated cells, counts were estimated from reference gene primer amplification. Only in-frame clones appear in the TCRdb table, and some are missing; sequencing was by immunoSEQ multiplex PCR. That table furnishes V, J and clone size, whereas the DNA furnished D and trimming. Among 150,000 to 200,000 clones listed, more than 80% were seen once.

Sequenced input: PBMCs or T cells enriched from blood (not recorded which). The receptor's source is a man aged 35-49 years who had recovered from COVID-19. The chain is built from TRBV11-2 and TRBJ1-3; tentative D call: TRBD1 (5 bases). The CDR3 reads CASSLIGGDTIYF. DNA for the CDR3: TGTGCCAGCAGCTTAATTGGAGGGGACACCATATATTTT.